These 5 T cell receptor beta chains originate from one sample sequenced in a study of early T cells in non-severe SARS-CoV-2 infection. TCRdb ran MiXCR on the 5' RACE reads and lists one entry per CDR3 protein. Counted here are around 65,000 distinct CDR3 sequences, around 12% occurring once; the ten biggest clones make up about 1.3%. Sequences were derived from whole blood, sampled at baseline. Receptors originate from an adult who was a healthcare worker with PCR-confirmed SARS-CoV-2 infection or an uninfected control (not recorded which).

This clonotype was found a few times. V and J are TRBV29-1 and TRBJ2-7; 15 bases map to TRBD2. Per germline, CDR1 SQVTM and CDR2 ANQGSEA. After removal of 6 bases from V and 4 bases from J, the junction contained 7 bases not matched to a gene. This CDR3 region has 15 residues. In DNA form, the CDR3 reads TGCAGCGTAGAACCCGGGACTAGCGGGAGGTACGAGCAGTACTTC. Protein: CSVEPGTSGRYEQYF.

By frequency in the sample, this clonotype is medium-sized (0.01 to 0.1%). The chain is built from TRBV20-1 and TRBJ2-1; D may match TRBD1 or TRBD2 (6 bases each). CDR1 and CDR2 from the germline V gene are DFQATT and SNEGSKA (reference sequence). CDR3 length: 14 amino acids. Trimming took off 6 bases at V and 4 bases at J, with 16 bases between the two ends. The CDR3 sequence is CSAKGGRNYNEQFF. The DNA of the CDR3 is TGCAGTGCCAAAGGGGGGCGGAATTACAATGAGCAGTTCTTC.

The chain recombines TRBV19 with TRBJ2-7; 12 positions agree with TRBD2. Germline V CDR1 and CDR2: LNHDA, SQIVND (reference sequence). The CDR3 totals 15 residues. V shed 6 bases and J 2 bases; nucleotides not matched to a gene: 5. The CDR3 is CASSGTSGLAYEQYF. CDR3 bases: TGTGCCAGTAGCGGGACTAGCGGGCTTGCCTACGAGCAGTACTTC.

The chain links TRBV7-2 to TRBJ2-3, with 14 bases lining up with TRBD2. With V trimmed by 4 bases and J by 2 bases, 23 bases remained unmatched. Germline CDR1 reads SGHTA; CDR2 reads FQGNSA. The CDR3 extends over 23 amino acids. The CDR3 sequence: CASSSERPRRKGLAGGPTDTQYF. CDR3 DNA sequence: TGTGCCAGCAGCTCGGAACGTCCCAGACGGAAAGGACTAGCGGGGGGCCCCACAGATACGCAGTATTTT.

This clonotype showed up just a few times. This sequence joins TRBV7-2 and TRBJ2-1; 12 positions agree with TRBD2. The CDR3 sequence is 19 residues long. V lost 1 base and J lost 3; bases outside the gene matches: 10. Germline V CDR1 and CDR2: SGHTA, FQGNSA. CDR3 nucleotides: TGTGCCAGCAGCTTAGTCCCCCGACTAGCGGGAGAGAACTACAATGAGCAGTTCTTC. Protein: CASSLVPRLAGENYNEQFF.